This TCR beta chain is drawn from a study of blood T cell repertoires in COVID-19. Repertoires were generated with immunoSEQ multiplex PCR, while TCRdb's copy carries only in-frame clones and drops some. The table shows tens of thousands of clones, with 70% to 90% occurring only once. V was clipped by 3 bases and J by 2 bases; unmatched bases: 5. Per the germline V gene, CDR1 is KGHSH and CDR2 is LQKENI. The CDR3 covers 16 residues. The chain links TRBV18 to TRBJ1-3; 9 bases agree with TRBD1. Sequenced material: peripheral blood. The source is a woman aged 65 to 85 with active or convalescent COVID-19. The CDR3 DNA sequence: TGTGCCAGCTCACCCGGGACAGGGAACGCTGGAAACACCATATATTTT. Translating gives CASSPGTGNAGNTIYF.